This T cell receptor (beta chain) was profiled in a study of monozygotic twins with inflammatory bowel disease (dated by TCRdb to about 2019). In terms of the full investigation: A total of about 28 monozygotic twin pairs were included in the full study, comprising nine German pairs (four IBD-concordant, five IBD-discordant) and 19 IBD-discordant Danish pairs. Each individual had, on average, about 151 000 unique TCRalpha sequences and 181 000 unique TCRbeta sequences available for analysis. The search for disease-associated traits relied mainly on comparing, within discordant pairs, IBD patients with their genetically identical healthy co-twins.

The CDR3 contains 14 residues, cysteine and phenylalanine counted. No DNA is recorded. The germline V gene (reference sequence) provides CDR1 SEHNR and CDR2 FQNEAQ. From each donor, an approximately 2.5 ml peripheral blood sample was drawn into PAXgene tubes and stored at -80 degrees C. Total RNA was isolated from whole blood with the PAXgene blood miRNA kit on an automated QIAcube, without T cell sorting. Deep TCRalpha and TCRbeta repertoire profiling with unique molecular barcoding was performed on peripheral blood of monozygotic twin pairs concordant or discordant for inflammatory bowel disease. Smoking habits were recorded for all twin pairs, with individuals classified as current, former or never smokers. Preparation of the library involved 5' RACE. For each TCR library, approximately 3.5 ug of total RNA was used. For each sample, cDNA was synthesized in eight separate reactions using SMARTScribe reverse transcriptase. During cDNA synthesis, template switching introduced unique molecular identifiers that contained a 6-nucleotide sample barcode. Amplification of TCRalpha and TCRbeta cDNA involved two nested PCRs of approximately 16 and 9 cycles, and each PCR was followed by bead purification. Before amplification, the cDNA was treated with uracil DNA-glycosylase and purified using the QIAquick PCR purification kit. The second PCR was the step at which Illumina TruSeq-compatible adapters and sample-specific barcodes were added. TapeStation and Qubit were used to check library quality and concentration, and roughly 5 ng of each library went into the pool. Pooled libraries were sequenced on an Illumina HiSeq2500 single-index Rapid Run with 2 x 100 bp reads and custom sequencing primers. The source study handled its data this way. MiGEC version 1.2.6 was used for UMI-based consensus assembly, which corrected PCR and sequencing errors. MiXCR version 2.1.1 handled V(D)J alignment, clonotype assembly and CDR3 extraction. Normalisation of gene usage, clonotype sharing and MAIT/NKT TCR abundance was achieved by analysing the top 1000, 10 000 and 20 000 clonotypes per sample. After downsampling to 27 000 UMIs, diversity was calculated as the inverse Simpson index using the vegan R package. Paired Mann-Whitney U tests were applied to discordant twin pairs, with Benjamini-Hochberg correction for multiple testing. Each entry corresponds to one CDR3 protein sequence from reads that TCRdb reprocessed, and DNA is not given. TCRdb, not the original authors, processed these V and J calls. This sample's listing comprises more than 300,000 distinct CDR3 sequences. The top ten clonotypes cover around 2.6% of the sample.

Details on this clonotype: Its specific antigen is unknown.

Broader findings and caveats from the paper: The analysis was unable to tell apart different T cell subtypes. Fewer clonotypes were shared with other individuals by IBD patients than by healthy twins, most markedly in patients showing signs of disease activity. No single strong signal or clonotype linked to IBD turned up in the results, so the idea that one exists was not supported. Background noise and inter-individual variability may have been introduced into the repertoires by the differing immunosuppressive treatments among patients. Repertoire similarity did not differ between concordant and discordant twins, possibly due to limited statistical power. Measured by the inverse Simpson index, TCRbeta repertoire diversity was lower in IBD patients than in their healthy co-twins.

The rearranged segments are TRBV7-9 and TRBJ2-7; TCRdb's D call of TRBD1 is untestable without DNA. The TCR sequence derives from a human donor with ulcerative colitis or Crohn's disease, or a healthy co-twin of an affected twin (not recorded which). The sample taken for sequencing was blood. The CDR3 protein sequence reads: CASSLAGGLNEQYF.